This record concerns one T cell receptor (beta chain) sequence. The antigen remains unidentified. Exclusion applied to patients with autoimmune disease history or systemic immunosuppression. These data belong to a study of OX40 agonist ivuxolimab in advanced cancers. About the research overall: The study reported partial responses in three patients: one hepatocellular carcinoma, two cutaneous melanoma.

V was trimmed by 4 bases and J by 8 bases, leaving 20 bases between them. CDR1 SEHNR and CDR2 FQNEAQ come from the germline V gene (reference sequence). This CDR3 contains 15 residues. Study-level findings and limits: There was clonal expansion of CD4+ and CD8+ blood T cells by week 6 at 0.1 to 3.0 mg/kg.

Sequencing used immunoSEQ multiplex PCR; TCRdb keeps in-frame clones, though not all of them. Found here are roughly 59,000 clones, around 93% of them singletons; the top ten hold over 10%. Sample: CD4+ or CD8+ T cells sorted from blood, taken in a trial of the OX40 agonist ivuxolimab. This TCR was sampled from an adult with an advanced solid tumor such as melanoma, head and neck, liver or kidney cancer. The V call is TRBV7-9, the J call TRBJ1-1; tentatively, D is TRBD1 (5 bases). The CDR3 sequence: CASSSNTSPSGEAFF. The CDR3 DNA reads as TGTGCCAGCAGCTCCAACACGTCGCCGTCAGGGGAAGCTTTCTTT.